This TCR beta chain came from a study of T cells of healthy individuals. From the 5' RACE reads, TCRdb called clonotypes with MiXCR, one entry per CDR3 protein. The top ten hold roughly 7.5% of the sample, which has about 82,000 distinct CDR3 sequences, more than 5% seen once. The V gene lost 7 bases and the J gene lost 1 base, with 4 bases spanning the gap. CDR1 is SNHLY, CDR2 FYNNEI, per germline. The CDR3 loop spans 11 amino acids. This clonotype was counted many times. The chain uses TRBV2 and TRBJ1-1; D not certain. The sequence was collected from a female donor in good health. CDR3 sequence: CASTANTEAFF. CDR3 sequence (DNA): TGTGCCAGCACGGCGAACACTGAAGCTTTCTTT.